The sequence of this TCR beta chain was determined in a study of beta chain features in type 1 diabetes. Findings of the study overall: People with Type 1 diabetes carried modestly yet significantly shorter TCRB CDR3s in all four CD4+ subsets.

Since all of the isolated RNA was reverse transcribed, expressed TCRB transcripts were what got sequenced. The data were produced by immunoSEQ multiplex PCR, yet TCRdb's version contains in-frame clones alone and is incomplete. The data contain some 700,000 clones, around 15% of them singletons. About this clone: What it recognizes is unknown.

The germline V gene has CDR1 SGHRS and CDR2 YFSETQ. The CDR3 is 19 residues long. The V and J ends lost 1 base and 0 bases respectively, with 19 bases between them. The receptor was derived from a young man with type 1 diabetes. The gene calls are TRBV5-1 and TRBJ2-2; D unresolved. Sample: naive CD4+ T cells from blood. CDR3 in DNA: TGCGCCAGCAGCTTGTTGGTACGTCCGGTAACAACGAACACCGGGGAGCTGTTTTTT. Amino acids: CASSLLVRPVTTNTGELFF.